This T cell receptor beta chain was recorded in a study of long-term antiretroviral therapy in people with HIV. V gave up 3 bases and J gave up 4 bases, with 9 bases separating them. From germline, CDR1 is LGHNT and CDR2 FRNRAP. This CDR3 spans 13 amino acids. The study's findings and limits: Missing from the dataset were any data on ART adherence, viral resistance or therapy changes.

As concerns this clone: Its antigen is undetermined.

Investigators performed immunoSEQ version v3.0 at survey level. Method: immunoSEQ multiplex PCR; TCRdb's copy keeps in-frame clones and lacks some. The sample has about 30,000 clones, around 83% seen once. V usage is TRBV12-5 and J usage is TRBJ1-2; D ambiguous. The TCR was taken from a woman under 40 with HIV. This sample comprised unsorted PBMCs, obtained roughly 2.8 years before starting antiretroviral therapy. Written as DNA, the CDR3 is TGTGCTAGTGGTTTCCTCAAGATCTATGGCTACACCTTC. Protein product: CASGFLKIYGYTF.